Sequencing of this T cell receptor (beta chain) was carried out in a study of OX40 agonist ivuxolimab in advanced cancers. Germline lookup yields CDR1 SGHNT and CDR2 YYREEE (reference sequence). The CDR3 loop spans 14 amino acids. Trimming pared 6 bases from V and 4 bases from J, leaving 16 bases between. Clones were sequenced by immunoSEQ multiplex PCR, and TCRdb holds only the in-frame ones, with some missing. Among about 36,000 clones, 80% to 85% were seen once, and the ten largest hold about a fifth. The sample consisted of CD4+ or CD8+ T cells sorted from blood, taken in a trial of the OX40 agonist ivuxolimab. This clonotype originated in an adult with an advanced solid tumor such as melanoma, head and neck, liver or kidney cancer. V and J are TRBV5-4 and TRBJ1-2, with D hard to call. This CDR3 is CASTLAVAAYGYTF. Here the CDR3 DNA reads TGTGCCAGCACTCTCGCCGTGGCGGCCTATGGCTACACCTTC.